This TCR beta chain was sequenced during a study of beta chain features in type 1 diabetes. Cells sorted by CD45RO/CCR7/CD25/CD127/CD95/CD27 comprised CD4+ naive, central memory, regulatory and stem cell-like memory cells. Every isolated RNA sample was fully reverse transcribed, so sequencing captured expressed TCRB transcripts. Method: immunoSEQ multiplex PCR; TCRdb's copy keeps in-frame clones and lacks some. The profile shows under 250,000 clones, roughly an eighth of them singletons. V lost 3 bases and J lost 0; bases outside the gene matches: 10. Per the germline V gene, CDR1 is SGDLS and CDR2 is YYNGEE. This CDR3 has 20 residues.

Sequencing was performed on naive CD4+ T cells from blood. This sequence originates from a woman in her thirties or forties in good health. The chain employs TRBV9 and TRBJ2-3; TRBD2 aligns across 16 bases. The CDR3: CASSARPGLAGGTSTDTQYF. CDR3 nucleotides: TGTGCCAGCAGCGCCCGACCGGGACTAGCGGGGGGGACTAGCACAGATACGCAGTATTTT. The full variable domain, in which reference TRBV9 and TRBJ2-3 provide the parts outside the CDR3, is DSGVTQTPKHLITATGQRVTLRCSPRSGDLSVYWYQQSLDQGLQFLIQYYNGEERAKGNILERFSAQQFPDLHSELNLSSLELGDSALYFCASSARPGLAGGTSTDTQYFGPGTRLTVL.